This T cell receptor (beta chain) originates from a study of regulatory T cells. The study, taken as a whole, reports: Regulatory T cells showed the strongest V-J pair restriction and V/J gene skewing among patient repertoires. Hydrophobic residues at CDR3 positions 6 and 7 were enriched in conventional CD4+ T cells of CD3G-deficient patients.

Concerning this clone itself: The antigen remains unidentified.

The PCR used 52 TRBV and 13 TRBJ primers. The data were produced by immunoSEQ multiplex PCR, yet TCRdb's version contains in-frame clones alone and is incomplete. Of more than 25,000 clones listed, roughly 92% are singletons. Looked up from germline, CDR1 is SNHLY and CDR2 is FYNNEI. The CDR3 is 13 amino acids. Autoimmunity was present in every CD3G-deficient patient, worse in two. Patients aged 2 to 39 years had fewer naive T cells. Regulatory (CD25-high CD127-low) and conventional (CD25-low CD127-high) CD4+ T cells were sorted separately. The V call is TRBV2, the J call TRBJ1-5; 7 positions agree with TRBD1. This TCR was sampled from a young adult with CD3G deficiency. Sequenced: conventional CD4+ T cells sorted from blood. The CDR3: CAVQGYSNQPQHF. CDR3 sequence (DNA): TGTGCGGTACAGGGGTATAGCAATCAGCCCCAGCATTTT.